Listed below are T cell receptor beta chains from one sample, sequenced in a study of blood T cell repertoires in COVID-19. Assay: immunoSEQ multiplex PCR; the TCRdb copy retains only in-frame clones and omits some. The data show around 250,000 clones, under 85% seen once. Sequencing used peripheral blood. The source of these receptors is a man aged 30 to 39 who had recovered from COVID-19. The CDR3 runs from the conserved cysteine through the conserved F or W. The D gene is left open where the match is weak. Only part of the rows carry a size: once, few, many, or a class if the clone is expanded.

j_call clone_size d_call v_call cdr3_nt cdr3_aa
TRBJ2-5 - TRBD2 TRBV6-6 TGTGCCAGCAGTCACCGCTCCCTGACGGGCGGGGGAGAGACCCAGTACTTC CASSHRSLTGGGETQYF
TRBJ2-7 - TRBD1 TRBV7-2 TGTGCCAGCAGCTTATCGCAGGGGGCGTTTGAGCAGTACTTC CASSLSQGAFEQYF
TRBJ2-1 - - TRBV5-1 TGCGCCAGCAGCTTGGGAGCAAATGAGCAGTTCTTC CASSLGANEQFF
TRBJ2-1 - TRBD1 TRBV20-1 TGCAGTGCTAGTTCCGGGACAGCTGACAATGAGCAGTTCTTC CSASSGTADNEQFF
TRBJ2-7 - TRBD1 TRBV5-6 TGTGCCAGCAGCCGGGACAGAATTAAACGAAGCTCCTACGAGCAGTACTTC CASSRDRIKRSSYEQYF
TRBJ2-1 - - TRBV5-1 TGCGCCAGCAGCTTGGGGTACGGCTCCTACAATGAGCAGTTCTTC CASSLGYGSYNEQFF
TRBJ2-5 - TRBD1 TRBV5-1 TGCGCCAGCAGCCAAACTTGGGACAGGGGTTTCGAGACCCAGTACTTC CASSQTWDRGFETQYF
TRBJ2-3 - TRBD1 TRBV19 TGTGCCAGCAGACAGGGATCAGGAGATACGCAGTATTTT CASRQGSGDTQYF
TRBJ1-5 - TRBD1 TRBV19 TGTGCCAGTAGTTCCGGACAGGGAAGCAATCAGCCCCAGCATTTT CASSSGQGSNQPQHF
TRBJ1-4 - TRBD1 TRBV18 TGTGCCAGCTCACCTCCCGGACAGGGGAATGAAAAACTGTTTTTT CASSPPGQGNEKLFF
TRBJ2-7 - - TRBV5-1 TGCGCCAGCAGCTCGGTCCTCGTAAAACCCTACGAGCAGTACTTC CASSSVLVKPYEQYF
TRBJ2-2 few - TRBV7-9 TGTGCCAGCAGCTCGCCGCAGGGAAATATTGGGACCGGGGAGCTGTTTTTT CASSSPQGNIGTGELFF
TRBJ2-3 - TRBD2 TRBV11-2 TGTGCCAGCAGCTATCCGGGCGGCGGGAGAAACACAGATACGCAGTATTTT CASSYPGGGRNTDTQYF
TRBJ2-7 few - TRBV6-5 TGTGCCAGCAGACGGGACTTTGGGGTTCAGTACTTC CASRRDFGVQYF
TRBJ2-3 once - TRBV10-2 TGCGCCAGCAGTGAGTCATACCGCGGAATTAGCACAGATACGCAGTATTTT CASSESYRGISTDTQYF
TRBJ2-5 - TRBD1 TRBV2 TGTGCCAGCAGTAACTGGACAGGGCCATCGGGTGAGACCCAGTACTTC CASSNWTGPSGETQYF
TRBJ1-3 - TRBD1 TRBV28 TGTGCCAGCAGTATTACGACAGGGACTGGAAACACCATATATTTT CASSITTGTGNTIYF
TRBJ2-1 few TRBD2 TRBV3-1/TRBV3-2 TGTGCCAGCAGCCAAGGGTCCGGCGGGGGTCGGCACAATGAGCAGTTCTTC CASSQGSGGGRHNEQFF
TRBJ1-6 - - TRBV11-2 TGTGCCAGCCGGGTACAGGCTAATTCACCCCTCCACTTT CASRVQANSPLHF
TRBJ2-3 once - TRBV5-1 TGCGCCAGCAGCTTGACGGGGGGCCTCACAGATACGCAGTATTTT CASSLTGGLTDTQYF
TRBJ2-5 - TRBD2 TRBV5-1 TGCGCCAGCAGCTTGGAGGCCAGCGGGGGGGGAGAGACCCAGTACTTC CASSLEASGGGETQYF
TRBJ1-2 - - TRBV10-3 TGTGCCATCAGTGGTCCAGTGAACTATGGCTACACCTTC CAISGPVNYGYTF
TRBJ2-5 - - TRBV6-2/TRBV6-3 TGTGCCAGCAGTCCGACAGGCGCTTCCCCCCAGTACTTC CASSPTGASPQYF
TRBJ2-1 once - TRBV4-1 TGCGCCAGCAGCCAAGAGGCAGGTGAGCAGTTCTTC CASSQEAGEQFF
TRBJ2-2 - - TRBV2 TGTGCCAGGGGGAGAAAAAGGGCCGGGGAGCTGTTTTTT CARGRKRAGELFF
TRBJ1-2 - - TRBV6-1 TGTGCCAGCAGTGAAACATGGCGACAGTCTTCTGGCTACACCTTC CASSETWRQSSGYTF
TRBJ2-5 - - TRBV11-3 TGTGCCAGCAGCTTAGGGGCACAGGGTGCAGAGACCCAGTACTTC CASSLGAQGAETQYF
TRBJ1-6 few TRBD1 TRBV12-3/TRBV12-4 TGTGCCAGCAGTTTGACAGGGAATTCACCCCTCCACTTT CASSLTGNSPLHF
TRBJ2-7 - - TRBV5-6 TGTGCCAGCAGCTTGGGGGCCTTGGCGTACGAGCAGTACTTC CASSLGALAYEQYF
TRBJ1-1 - TRBD1 TRBV10-2 TGCGCCAGCGCAGGGACAGGTCTTGACACTGAAGCTTTCTTT CASAGTGLDTEAFF
TRBJ1-1 - - TRBV28 TGTGCCAGCAGCCCACGCCTGCCAGACACGAACACTGAAGCTTTCTTT CASSPRLPDTNTEAFF
TRBJ1-1 once - TRBV5-1 TGCGCCAGCAGCTTGGTAGTGAACACTGAAGCTTTCTTT CASSLVVNTEAFF
TRBJ1-3 - TRBD1 TRBV11-2 TGTGCCAGCAGCTTAGATATCGGGGACAGGGGAAACACCATATATTTT CASSLDIGDRGNTIYF
TRBJ2-7 - - TRBV11-2 TGTGCCAGCAGCAAGGACAGCTACTCCTACGAGCAGTACTTC CASSKDSYSYEQYF
TRBJ2-2 - - TRBV7-9 TGTGCCAGCAGCTTAACTTTTCAGGGATCCGGGGAGCTGTTTTTT CASSLTFQGSGELFF
TRBJ2-5 - - TRBV27 TGTGCCAGCAGTTTAAATCCGAGGAAGGTAGAGACCCAGTACTTC CASSLNPRKVETQYF
TRBJ2-7 - - TRBV19 TGTGCCAGTAGTGTTACGTTGCAGGACGAGCAGTACTTC CASSVTLQDEQYF
TRBJ1-2 - - TRBV4-2 TGTGCCAGCAAAAACGTCGGGCAGGGCCAAAATGGCTACACCTTC CASKNVGQGQNGYTF
TRBJ2-5 - - TRBV10-1 TGCGCCAGCAGTGGTAGTGACACAAAAGAGACCCAGTACTTC CASSGSDTKETQYF
TRBJ1-2 - - TRBV27 TGTGCCAGCAGTTGGCAGGGAGGGGAGTATGGCTACACCTTC CASSWQGGEYGYTF
TRBJ2-5 - - TRBV5-1 TGCGCCAGCAGCCGGGGTGGAGGTTCCCAGGAGACCCAGTACTTC CASSRGGGSQETQYF
TRBJ2-1 - TRBD1 TRBV2 TGTGCCAGCAGCGAGGGGGCACATGAGCAGTTCTTC CASSEGAHEQFF
TRBJ2-2 - - TRBV2 TGTGCCAGCAGTGAATCTAACCCTCTGAACACCGGGGAGCTGTTTTTT CASSESNPLNTGELFF
TRBJ2-3 - TRBD2 TRBV7-8 TGTGCCAGCAGCTTCAGACTAGCGGGCACAGATACGCAGTATTTT CASSFRLAGTDTQYF
TRBJ2-7 - - TRBV10-3 TGTGCCATCAGTGAGGGCAGCTACGAGCAGTACTTC CAISEGSYEQYF
TRBJ1-1 - - TRBV9 TGTGCCAGCAGCGTAGGGCAAGGCAGGAAGGCCACTGAAGCTTTCTTT CASSVGQGRKATEAFF
TRBJ1-2 - TRBD1 TRBV5-1 TGCGCCAGCAGATGGGACAGGGCTTCTAACTATGGCTACACCTTC CASRWDRASNYGYTF
TRBJ1-2 - - TRBV12-5 TGTGCTAGTGGTTTGGTCCGCGGGGATTTTAGAACTGACTATGGCTACACCTTC CASGLVRGDFRTDYGYTF
TRBJ1-2 - - TRBV5-8 TGTGCCAGCAGCTTGGATCGGGGGGCGTACGGCTACACCTTC CASSLDRGAYGYTF
TRBJ1-5 - - TRBV7-9 TGTGCCAGCAGCTTAGCGGGCAGCAATCAGCCCCAGCATTTT CASSLAGSNQPQHF
TRBJ1-4 - - TRBV18 TGTGCCAGCTCACCACCGGGGGGTAGTAATGAAAAACTGTTTTTT CASSPPGGSNEKLFF
TRBJ1-3 - - TRBV5-5 TGTGCCAGCAGCTTGGCGGGATTTTCTGGAAACACCATATATTTT CASSLAGFSGNTIYF
TRBJ2-7 - - TRBV14 TGTGCCAGCAGCCGTTACTACGAGCAGTACTTC CASSRYYEQYF
TRBJ2-1 once - TRBV3-1/TRBV3-2 TGTGCCAGCAGCCAAGATCGAGTGGGGGGGCAGTTCTTC CASSQDRVGGQFF
TRBJ2-3 - TRBD2 TRBV28 TGTGCCAGCAGTCTCGGACTAGCGGGGCTCACAGATACGCAGTATTTT CASSLGLAGLTDTQYF
TRBJ1-1 - - TRBV25-1 TGTGCCAGCGGCTCCGCGAACTATTACACTGAAGCTTTCTTT CASGSANYYTEAFF